This passage covers 16 T cell receptor beta chains from one sample sequenced in a study of T cells in Graves' hyperthyroidism and ophthalmopathy. Amplified regions were TCR beta CDR3 sequences from RNA transcripts. The TCR CDR3 first-round RT-PCR relied on the HTBI primer set. TCRdb processed the multiplex PCR reads anew with MiXCR; each CDR3 protein has one entry. The sample lists about 520,000 distinct CDR3 sequences; approximately 24% were seen once. The sample consisted of blood. Source of these receptors: a woman aged 25 to 39 with Graves' ophthalmopathy.

This chain connects TRBV7-3 to TRBJ2-7; 7 bases align to TRBD1. The germline gives CDR1 SGHTA, CDR2 FQGTGA. CDR3 length equals 16 residues. Germline trimming cut 3 bases from V and 9 bases from J; bases unmatched to any gene: 17. CDR3 in DNA: TGTGCCAGCAGCTTCGAATACACTGGGACAGCCTTTAGGCAGTACTTC. The encoded protein is CASSFEYTGTAFRQYF.

At least ten counts were recorded for this clonotype. CDR3 sequence reads: CASRSEMTDYSNQPQHF. The CDR3 DNA sequence: TGTGCCAGCAGATCCGAAATGACGGATTATAGCAATCAGCCCCAGCATTTT. This chain uses TRBV6-2 or TRBV6-3 with TRBJ1-5; D unresolved. Germline V gene data show CDR1 as MNHEY and CDR2 as SVGEGT. The CDR3 loop spans 17 amino acids. Trimming stripped 6 bases from V and 0 bases from J, with 18 bases between.

This clonotype was picked up many times. The chain combines TRBV29-1 with TRBJ2-2; the D gene is possibly TRBD1 (6 bases). This CDR3 comprises 15 residues. Per germline, CDR1 SQVTM and CDR2 ANQGSEA. V gave up 7 bases and J gave up 5 bases, with 20 bases separating them. As DNA, the CDR3 is TGCAGCGCTCGGACATCCCGGACAGAGACCGGGGAGCTGTTTTTT. This encodes CSARTSRTETGELFF.

The chain couples TRBV28 to TRBJ2-7; D gene unclear. Germline loops: CDR1 MDHEN, CDR2 SYDVKM. Deletions cut 5 bases from V and 6 bases from J, with 8 bases between. There are 11 residues in the CDR3. CDR3 in DNA: TGTGCCAGCAGTCCTCTGACCGAGCAGTACTTC. This sequence encodes CASSPLTEQYF.

This chain uses TRBV12-3 or TRBV12-4 with TRBJ2-2; TRBD2 agrees at 8 bases. The CDR3 length is 15 residues. Germline trimming cut 4 bases from V and 5 bases from J; bases unmatched to any gene: 6. CDR3 sequence reads: CASSSGGDWTGELFF. In nucleotides, the CDR3 is TGTGCCAGCAGTTCGGGGGGGGACTGGACCGGGGAGCTGTTTTTT.

This clonotype was detected ten times or more. This chain joins TRBV29-1 and TRBJ2-5, with 7 bases that match TRBD2. Per germline, CDR1 SQVTM and CDR2 ANQGSEA. The CDR3 is 13 amino acids. CDR3 DNA sequence: TGCAGTGCTCGAACTAGCGCCCAAGAGACCCAGTACTTC. Protein: CSARTSAQETQYF. Full variable domain (outside the CDR3, taken from reference TRBV29-1 and TRBJ2-5): SAVISQKPSRDICQRGTSLTIQCQVDSQVTMMFWYRQQPGQSLTLIATANQGSEATYESGFVIDKFPISRPNLTFSTLTVSNMSPEDSSIYLCSARTSAQETQYFGPGTRLLVL.

V is TRBV20-1 and J is TRBJ1-5, with 7 positions matching TRBD1. CDR1 is DFQATT, CDR2 SNEGSKA, per germline (reference sequence). This CDR3 spans 14 amino acids. The CDR3 DNA follows: TGCAGCACTTCTCAGGGGGGGGGCAATCAGCCCCAGCATTTT. Translation gives CSTSQGGGNQPQHF.

The chain uses TRBV6-2 or TRBV6-3 and TRBJ2-6; D is possibly TRBD2 (6 bases). This CDR3 is 16 amino acids long. With 6 bases removed from V and 0 bases from J, the gap between germline ends came to 12 bases. The germline V gene encodes CDR1 MNHEY and CDR2 SVGEGT. The CDR3 DNA reads as TGTGCCAGCAGCAATGACGGGGGCTCTGGGGCCAACGTCCTGACTTTC. It specifies CASSNDGGSGANVLTF.

This clonotype came up many times. V is TRBV6-2 or TRBV6-3 and J is TRBJ1-5, with D uncertain. The CDR3 extends over 15 amino acids. V lost 8 bases and J lost 8, with 22 bases in between. CDR1 is MNHEY, CDR2 SVGEGT, per germline. The CDR3 spells CASGGIPLGSKPQHF. The CDR3 coding sequence is TGTGCCAGCGGCGGGATACCTTTGGGATCAAAGCCCCAGCATTTT.

In this sample, this clonotype turned up many times. The CDR3 is CATTGQIKETQYF. The CDR3 DNA reads as TGTGCCACCACGGGACAAATTAAAGAGACCCAGTACTTC. This chain joins TRBV15 and TRBJ2-5; the D gene is possibly TRBD1 (6 bases). Germline-derived CDR1 and CDR2 are LNHNV and YYDKDF (reference sequence). This CDR3 comprises 13 residues. Trimming shortened V by 7 bases and J by 3 bases, and 12 bases separated the two germline ends.

This clonotype was seen many times. V gene TRBV11-2 combines with J gene TRBJ1-1; no firm D call. V was trimmed by 5 bases and J by 2 bases, leaving 9 bases between them. The CDR3 length is 13 residues. Germline-derived CDR1 and CDR2 are SGHAT and FQNNGV. CDR3 region: CASSGGLNTEAFF. CDR3 nucleotides: TGTGCCAGCAGCGGTGGACTCAACACTGAAGCTTTCTTT.

This clonotype occurred many times. The V call is TRBV11-3, the J call TRBJ2-5; possibly TRBD1 or TRBD2 for D (6 bases each). The CDR3 is 14 residues long. The germline V gene has CDR1 SGHNT and CDR2 YENEEA. The germline V and J ends were trimmed by 6 bases and 0 bases, with 11 bases remaining between them. Here the CDR3 reads CASSRGGNQETQYF. CDR3 DNA sequence: TGTGCCAGCAGTCGAGGGGGGAACCAAGAGACCCAGTACTTC.

The table lists this clonotype with a count of one. A much larger clone sits a single nucleotide away, making a read error possible. V and J are TRBV29-1 and TRBJ2-5; D may match TRBD1 or TRBD2 (5 bases each). The ends were cut back, 3 bases at V and 8 bases at J, with 16 bases in the middle. CDR1 and CDR2 (germline): SQVTM, ANQGSEA. This CDR3 comprises 13 residues. The CDR3 DNA sequence: TGCAGCGTTGACAGGGAGTTTGGAGATACCCAGTACTTC. As protein: CSVDREFGDTQYF.

This clonotype has at least ten counts. The rearrangement links TRBV29-1 to TRBJ2-2; D is ambiguous. V lost 7 bases and J lost 1, with 13 bases in between. Germline CDR1 SQVTM, CDR2 ANQGSEA. The CDR3 has 14 residues. CDR3 loop: CSARSGVNTGELFF. The CDR3 bases are TGCAGCGCACGATCTGGTGTGAACACCGGGGAGCTGTTTTTT.

This clonotype was found many times. The chain combines TRBV20-1 with TRBJ2-7, with unresolved D. Trimming took off 1 base at V and 3 bases at J, with 10 bases between the two ends. CDR1 DFQATT and CDR2 SNEGSKA come from the germline V gene (reference sequence). The CDR3 loop spans 13 amino acids. CDR3 sequence reads: CSARGEVSYEQYF. Written as DNA, the CDR3 is TGCAGTGCTAGAGGCGAGGTGAGCTACGAGCAGTACTTC.

J is TRBJ2-7 and V is TRBV7-2, with TRBD2 as a possible D gene (6 bases). In germline, CDR1 is SGHTA, CDR2 FQGNSA. The CDR3 has 15 amino acids. V shed 5 bases and J shed 0 bases, with 14 bases lying between them. The CDR3 loop reads CASSQGLGASYEQYF. The CDR3 bases are TGTGCCAGCAGCCAGGGACTCGGAGCCTCCTACGAGCAGTACTTC.